This T cell receptor (beta chain) was captured by sequencing in a study of molecular identifiers for immune sequencing clone quantification. Previously described methods and listed TCR primers were employed for the bulk TCR libraries. Each CDR3 protein is one row after TCRdb ran MiXCR on the PCR reads. The repertoire has approximately 590,000 distinct CDR3 sequences, around 25% of them found once; the top ten carry 0.78%. The CDR3 is made up of 14 amino acids. V dropped 6 bases and J dropped 5; count of bases not matched to a gene: 5. Germline V gene data show CDR1 as MNHEY and CDR2 as SMNVEV (reference sequence). The sample holds a few counts of this clonotype.

This sequence was found in a human donor in good health. Some libraries in this study had Jurkat cell RNA spiked in. The chain links TRBV27 to TRBJ2-5; 11 nucleotides match TRBD2. Input material: naive CD8+ T cells from blood, with Jurkat cell RNA spiked in. The subset here: FACS-sorted CD8+CD4-CCR7+CD45RA+ naive T cells. CDR3 coding DNA: TGTGCCAGCAGCACACTAGCGGGGGCGGAGACCCAGTACTTC. Translating gives CASSTLAGAETQYF.